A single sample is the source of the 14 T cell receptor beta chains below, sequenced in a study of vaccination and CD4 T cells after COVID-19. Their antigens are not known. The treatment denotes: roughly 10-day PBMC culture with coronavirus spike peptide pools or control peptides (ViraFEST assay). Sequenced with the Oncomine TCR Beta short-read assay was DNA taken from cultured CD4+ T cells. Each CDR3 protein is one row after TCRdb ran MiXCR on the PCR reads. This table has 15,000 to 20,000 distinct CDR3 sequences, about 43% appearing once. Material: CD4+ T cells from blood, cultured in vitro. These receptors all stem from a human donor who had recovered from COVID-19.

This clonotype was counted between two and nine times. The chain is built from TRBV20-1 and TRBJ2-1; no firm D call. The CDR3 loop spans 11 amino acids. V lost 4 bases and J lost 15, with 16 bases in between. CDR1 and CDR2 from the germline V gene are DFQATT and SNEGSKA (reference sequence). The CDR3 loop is CSATFGAQRFF. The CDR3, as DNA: TGCAGTGCTACCTTTGGAGCCCAGAGGTTCTTC.

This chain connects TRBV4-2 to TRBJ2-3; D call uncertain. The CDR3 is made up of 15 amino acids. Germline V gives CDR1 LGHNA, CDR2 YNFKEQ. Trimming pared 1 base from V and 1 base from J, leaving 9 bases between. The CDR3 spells CASSQGPLRTDTQYF. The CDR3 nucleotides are TGTGCCAGCAGCCAAGGACCGTTGCGCACAGATACGCAGTATTTT.

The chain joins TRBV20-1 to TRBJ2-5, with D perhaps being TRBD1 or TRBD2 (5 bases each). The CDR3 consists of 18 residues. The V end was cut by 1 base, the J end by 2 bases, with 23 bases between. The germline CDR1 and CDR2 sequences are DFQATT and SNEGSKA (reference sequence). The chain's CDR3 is CSARGYRWAPGPQETQYF. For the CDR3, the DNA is TGCAGTGCTAGAGGCTACAGGTGGGCCCCGGGACCACAAGAGACCCAGTACTTC.

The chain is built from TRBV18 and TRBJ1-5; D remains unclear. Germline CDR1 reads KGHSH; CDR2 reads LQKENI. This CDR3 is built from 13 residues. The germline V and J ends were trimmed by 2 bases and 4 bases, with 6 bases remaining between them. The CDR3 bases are TGTGCCAGCTCACCAGATCAAAATCAGCCCCAGCATTTT. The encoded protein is CASSPDQNQPQHF.

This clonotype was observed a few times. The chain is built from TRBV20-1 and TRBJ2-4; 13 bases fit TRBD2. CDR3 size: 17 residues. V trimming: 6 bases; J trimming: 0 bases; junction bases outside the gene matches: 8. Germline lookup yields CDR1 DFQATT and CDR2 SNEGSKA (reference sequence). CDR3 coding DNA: TGCAGTGCGCACGGGACTAGCGGGACGATAGCCAAAAACATTCAGTACTTC. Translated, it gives CSAHGTSGTIAKNIQYF.

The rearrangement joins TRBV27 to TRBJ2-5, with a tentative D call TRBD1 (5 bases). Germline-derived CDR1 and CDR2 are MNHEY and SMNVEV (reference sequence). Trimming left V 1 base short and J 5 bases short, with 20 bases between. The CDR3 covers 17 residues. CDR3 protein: CASSLWAGKSKRETQYF. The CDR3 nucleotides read TGTGCCAGCAGTTTATGGGCAGGGAAAAGTAAGAGGGAGACCCAGTACTTC.

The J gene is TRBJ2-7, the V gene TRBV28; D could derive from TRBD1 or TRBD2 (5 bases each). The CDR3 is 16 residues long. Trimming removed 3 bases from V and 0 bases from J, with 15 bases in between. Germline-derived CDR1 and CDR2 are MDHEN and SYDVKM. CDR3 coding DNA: TGTGCCAGCAGTTTCCCCTTTGGGGGAACCTCCTACGAGCAGTACTTC. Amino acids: CASSFPFGGTSYEQYF.

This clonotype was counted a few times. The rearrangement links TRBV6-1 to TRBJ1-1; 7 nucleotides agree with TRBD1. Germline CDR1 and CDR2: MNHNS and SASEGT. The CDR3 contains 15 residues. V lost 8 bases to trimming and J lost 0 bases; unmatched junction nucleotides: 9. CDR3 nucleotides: TGTGCCAGCGGGGACAGACCACCCTTGAACACTGAAGCTTTCTTT. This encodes CASGDRPPLNTEAFF.

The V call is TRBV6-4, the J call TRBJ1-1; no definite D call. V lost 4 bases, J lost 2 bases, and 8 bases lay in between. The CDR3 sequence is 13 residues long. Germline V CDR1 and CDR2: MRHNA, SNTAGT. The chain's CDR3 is CASSVRTNTEAFF. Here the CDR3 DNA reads TGTGCCAGCAGTGTTCGCACCAACACTGAAGCTTTCTTT.

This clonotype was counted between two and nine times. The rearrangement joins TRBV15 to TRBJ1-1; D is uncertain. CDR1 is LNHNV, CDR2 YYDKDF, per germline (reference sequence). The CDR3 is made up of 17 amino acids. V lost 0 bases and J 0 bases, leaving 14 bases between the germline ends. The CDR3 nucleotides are TGTGCCACCAGCAGAGATTTTATGGGAGAAATGAACACTGAAGCTTTCTTT. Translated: CATSRDFMGEMNTEAFF.

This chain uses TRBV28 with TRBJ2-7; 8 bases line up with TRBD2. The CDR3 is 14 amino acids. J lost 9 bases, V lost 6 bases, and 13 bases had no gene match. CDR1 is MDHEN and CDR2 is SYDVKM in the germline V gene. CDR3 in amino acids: CASRGVSGGVWQYF. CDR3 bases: TGTGCCAGCAGGGGGGTCTCGGGAGGGGTGTGGCAGTACTTC.

The CDR3 is CASRTQGTTSHGYTF. The CDR3 nucleotides read TGTGCCAGCAGAACCCAGGGAACCACCTCTCATGGCTACACCTTC. V is TRBV7-9 and J is TRBJ1-2, with D possibly matching TRBD1 (5 bases). With 6 bases removed from V and 6 bases from J, the gap between germline ends came to 20 bases. Germline V lookup: CDR1 SEHNR, CDR2 FQNEAQ (reference sequence). CDR3 size: 15 residues. Using reference TRBV7-9 and TRBJ1-2 for the parts outside the CDR3, the full variable domain is DTGVSQNPRHKITKRGQNVTFRCDPISEHNRLYWYRQTLGQGPEFLTYFQNEAQLEKSRLLSDRFSAERPKGSFSTLEIQRTEQGDSAMYLCASRTQGTTSHGYTFGSGTRLTVV.

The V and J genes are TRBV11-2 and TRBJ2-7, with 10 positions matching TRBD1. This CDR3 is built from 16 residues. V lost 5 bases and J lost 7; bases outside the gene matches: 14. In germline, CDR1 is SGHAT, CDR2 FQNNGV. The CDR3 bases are TGTGCCAGCAGCCAATACCGGGACAGGGGATTTAGGGAGCAGTACTTC. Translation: CASSQYRDRGFREQYF.

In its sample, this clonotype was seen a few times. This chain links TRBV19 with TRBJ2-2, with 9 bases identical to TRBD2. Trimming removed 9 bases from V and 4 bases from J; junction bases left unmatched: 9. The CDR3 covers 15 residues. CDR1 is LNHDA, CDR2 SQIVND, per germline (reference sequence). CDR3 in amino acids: CASHSGRGSTGELFF. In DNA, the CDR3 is TGTGCCAGCCATAGCGGGAGAGGGAGCACCGGGGAGCTGTTTTTT.